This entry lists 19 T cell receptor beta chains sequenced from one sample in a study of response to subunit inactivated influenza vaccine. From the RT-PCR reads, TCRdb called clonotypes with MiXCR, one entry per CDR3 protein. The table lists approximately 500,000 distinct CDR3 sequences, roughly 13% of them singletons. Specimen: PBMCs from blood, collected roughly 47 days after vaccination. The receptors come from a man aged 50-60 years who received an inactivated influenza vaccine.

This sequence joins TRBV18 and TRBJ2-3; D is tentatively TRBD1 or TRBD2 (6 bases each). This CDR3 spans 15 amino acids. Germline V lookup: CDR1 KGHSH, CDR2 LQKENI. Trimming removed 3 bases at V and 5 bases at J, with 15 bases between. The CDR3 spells CASSPVSRGGDTQYF. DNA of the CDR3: TGTGCCAGCTCACCCGTGTCCAGGGGAGGAGATACGCAGTATTTT.

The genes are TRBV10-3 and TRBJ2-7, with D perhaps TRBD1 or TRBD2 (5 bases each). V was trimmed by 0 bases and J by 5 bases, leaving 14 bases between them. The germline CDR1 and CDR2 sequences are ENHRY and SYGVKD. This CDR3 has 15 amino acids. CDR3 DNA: TGTGCCATCAGTGAGTCCGGGGTAGGGGCGAACGAGCAGTACTTC. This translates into CAISESGVGANEQYF.

The CDR3 DNA sequence: TGTGCCAGCAGGGACCCCGGGAATAGCTCCTACGAGCAGTACTTC. This sequence encodes CASRDPGNSSYEQYF. The rearrangement uses TRBV7-2 and TRBJ2-7, with D possibly being TRBD2 (5 bases). This CDR3 spans 15 amino acids. Trimming left V 6 bases short and J 0 bases short, with 15 bases between. The germline V gene encodes CDR1 SGHTA and CDR2 FQGNSA.

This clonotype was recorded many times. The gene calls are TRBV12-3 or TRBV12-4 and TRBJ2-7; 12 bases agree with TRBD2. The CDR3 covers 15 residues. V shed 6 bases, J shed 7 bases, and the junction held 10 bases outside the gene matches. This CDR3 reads CASSLGLAGPEEQYF. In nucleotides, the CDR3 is TGTGCCAGCAGCCTGGGACTAGCGGGTCCGGAAGAGCAGTACTTC.

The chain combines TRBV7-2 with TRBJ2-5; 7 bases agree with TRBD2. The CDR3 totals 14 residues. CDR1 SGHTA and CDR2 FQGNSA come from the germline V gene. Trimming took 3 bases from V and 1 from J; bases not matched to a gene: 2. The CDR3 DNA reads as TGTGCCAGCAGCTTCGGGGGGTCCCAAGAGACCCAGTACTTC. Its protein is CASSFGGSQETQYF.

The CDR3 region is CASSSTSDNEQFF. CDR3 in DNA: TGTGCCAGCAGCTCAACCTCAGACAATGAGCAGTTCTTC. This chain uses TRBV7-3 with TRBJ2-1; no clear D gene. The CDR3 is made up of 13 amino acids. V was shortened by 4 bases and J by 5 bases, with 9 bases between the two germline ends. The germline gives CDR1 SGHTA, CDR2 FQGTGA.

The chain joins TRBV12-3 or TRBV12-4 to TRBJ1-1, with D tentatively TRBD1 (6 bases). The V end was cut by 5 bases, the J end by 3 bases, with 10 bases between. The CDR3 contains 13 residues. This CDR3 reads CASSTGQYTEAFF. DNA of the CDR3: TGTGCCAGCAGTACCGGACAGTACACTGAAGCTTTCTTT.

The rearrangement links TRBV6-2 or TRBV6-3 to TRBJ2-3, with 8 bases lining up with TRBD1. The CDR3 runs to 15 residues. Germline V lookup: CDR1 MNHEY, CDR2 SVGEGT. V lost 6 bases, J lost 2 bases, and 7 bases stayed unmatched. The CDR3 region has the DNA TGTGCCAGCAGGCGGACAGGGAGAGACACAGATACGCAGTATTTT. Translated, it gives CASRRTGRDTDTQYF.

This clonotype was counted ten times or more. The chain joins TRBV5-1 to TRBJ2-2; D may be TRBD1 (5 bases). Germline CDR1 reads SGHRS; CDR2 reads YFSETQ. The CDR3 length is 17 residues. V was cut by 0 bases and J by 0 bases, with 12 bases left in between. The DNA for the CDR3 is TGCGCCAGCAGCTTGGTGTCACAGGTCGCGAACACCGGGGAGCTGTTTTTT. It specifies CASSLVSQVANTGELFF.

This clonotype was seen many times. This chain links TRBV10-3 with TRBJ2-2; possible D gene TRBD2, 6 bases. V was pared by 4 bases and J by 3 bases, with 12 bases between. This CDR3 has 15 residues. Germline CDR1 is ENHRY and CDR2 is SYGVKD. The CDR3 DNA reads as TGTGCCATCAGTGGTGCGGGATCGGACACCGGGGAGCTGTTTTTT. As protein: CAISGAGSDTGELFF.

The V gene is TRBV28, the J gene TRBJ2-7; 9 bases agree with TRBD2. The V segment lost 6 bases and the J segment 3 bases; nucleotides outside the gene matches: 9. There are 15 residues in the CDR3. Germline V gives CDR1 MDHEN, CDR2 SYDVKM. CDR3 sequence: CASRPTSGQYYEQYF. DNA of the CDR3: TGTGCCAGCAGACCCACTAGCGGGCAGTACTACGAGCAGTACTTC. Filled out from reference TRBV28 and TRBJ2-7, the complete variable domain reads DVKVTQSSRYLVKRTGEKVFLECVQDMDHENMFWYRQDPGLGLRLIYFSYDVKMKEKGDIPEGYSVSREKKERFSLILESASTNQTSMYLCASRPTSGQYYEQYFGPGTRLTVT.

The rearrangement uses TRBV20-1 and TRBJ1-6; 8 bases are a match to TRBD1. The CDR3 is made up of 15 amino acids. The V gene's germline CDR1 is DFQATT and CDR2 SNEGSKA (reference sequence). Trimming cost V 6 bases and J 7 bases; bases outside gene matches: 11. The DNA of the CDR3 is TGCAGTGCCAAGCCCACAGGGGGGGAAAATTCACCCCTCCACTTT. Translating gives CSAKPTGGENSPLHF.

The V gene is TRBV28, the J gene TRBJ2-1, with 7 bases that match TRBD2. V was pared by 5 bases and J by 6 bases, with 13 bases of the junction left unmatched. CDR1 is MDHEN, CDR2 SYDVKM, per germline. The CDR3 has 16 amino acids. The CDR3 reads CASSKPRTGGSNEQFF. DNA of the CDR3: TGTGCCAGCAGTAAGCCTAGGACGGGGGGTTCCAATGAGCAGTTCTTC.

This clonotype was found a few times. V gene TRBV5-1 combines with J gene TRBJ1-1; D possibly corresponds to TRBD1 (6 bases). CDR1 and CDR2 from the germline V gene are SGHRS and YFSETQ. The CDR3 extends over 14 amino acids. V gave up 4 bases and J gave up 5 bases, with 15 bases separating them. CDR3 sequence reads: CASSPGAGMTEAFF. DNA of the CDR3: TGCGCCAGCAGCCCAGGGGCTGGGATGACTGAAGCTTTCTTT.

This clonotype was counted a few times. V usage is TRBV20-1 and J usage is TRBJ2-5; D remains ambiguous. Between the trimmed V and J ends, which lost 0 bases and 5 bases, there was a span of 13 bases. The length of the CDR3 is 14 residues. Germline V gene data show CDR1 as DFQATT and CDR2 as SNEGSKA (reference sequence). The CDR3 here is CSARDLLLRETQYF. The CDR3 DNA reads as TGCAGTGCTAGAGATCTGCTCCTAAGGGAGACCCAGTACTTC.

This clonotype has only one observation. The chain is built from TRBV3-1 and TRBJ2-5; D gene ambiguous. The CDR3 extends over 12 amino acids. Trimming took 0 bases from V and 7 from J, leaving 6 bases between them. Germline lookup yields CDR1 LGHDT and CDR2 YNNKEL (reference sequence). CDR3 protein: CASSQDRWTQYF. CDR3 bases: TGTGCCAGCAGCCAAGACCGGTGGACCCAGTACTTC.

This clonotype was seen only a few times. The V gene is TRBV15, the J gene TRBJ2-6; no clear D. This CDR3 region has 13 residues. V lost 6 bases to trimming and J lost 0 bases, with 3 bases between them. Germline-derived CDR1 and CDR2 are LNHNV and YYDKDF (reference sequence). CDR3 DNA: TGTGCCACCAGACTCTCTGGGGCCAACGTCCTGACTTTC. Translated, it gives CATRLSGANVLTF. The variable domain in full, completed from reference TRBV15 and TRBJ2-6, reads DAMVIQNPRYQVTQFGKPVTLSCSQTLNHNVMYWYQQKSSQAPKLLFHYYDKDFNNEADTPDNFQSRRPNTSFCFLDIRSPGLGDTAMYLCATRLSGANVLTFGAGSRLTVL.

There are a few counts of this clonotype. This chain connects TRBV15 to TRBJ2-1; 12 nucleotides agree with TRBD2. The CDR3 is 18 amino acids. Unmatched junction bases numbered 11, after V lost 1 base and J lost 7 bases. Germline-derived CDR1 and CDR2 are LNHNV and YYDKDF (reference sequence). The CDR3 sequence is CATSRGPPGLAGRNEQFF. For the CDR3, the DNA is TGTGCCACCAGCAGAGGTCCGCCGGGACTAGCGGGCCGGAATGAGCAGTTCTTC.

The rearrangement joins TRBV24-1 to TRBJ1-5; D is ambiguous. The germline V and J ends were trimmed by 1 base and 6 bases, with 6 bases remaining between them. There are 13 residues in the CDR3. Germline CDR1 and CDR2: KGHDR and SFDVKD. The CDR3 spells CATSDFYGQPQHF. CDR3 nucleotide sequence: TGTGCCACCAGTGATTTCTATGGTCAGCCCCAGCATTTT.